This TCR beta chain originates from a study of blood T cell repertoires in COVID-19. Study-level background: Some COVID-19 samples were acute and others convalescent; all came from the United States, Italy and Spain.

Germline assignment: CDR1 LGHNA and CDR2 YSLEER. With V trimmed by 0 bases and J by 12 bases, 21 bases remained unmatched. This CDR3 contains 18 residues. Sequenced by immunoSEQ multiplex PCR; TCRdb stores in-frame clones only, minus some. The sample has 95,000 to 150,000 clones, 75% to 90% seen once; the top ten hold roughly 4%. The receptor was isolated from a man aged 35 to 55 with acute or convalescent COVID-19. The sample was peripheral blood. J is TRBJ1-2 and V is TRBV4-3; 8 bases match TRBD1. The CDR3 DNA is TGCGCCAGCAGCCAAGATGCCATTCCAGGGGGCCATACCTATGGGGACACCTTC. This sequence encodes CASSQDAIPGGHTYGDTF.